This T cell receptor beta chain was identified during a study of blood T cell repertoires in COVID-19 (dated by TCRdb to about 2020). Regarding the study in general: Samples from collaborators originated in the United States, Italy and Spain and spanned both the acute and convalescent phases of COVID-19. The repertoires were released in a freely available public database intended as a resource for research on the immune response to SARS-CoV-2. The samples were drawn from the first 160 participants of the ongoing ImmuneRACE study and from some 1,300 subjects provided by 6 global collaborators. Subjects who had been exposed to COVID-19, were actively infected with it, or had recovered from it provided the deeply sampled blood TCRbeta repertoires that made up the dataset. Where HLA class I and class II types were available, the types were taken from metadata supplied by the sample provider, not from assay-based typing. The material from the prospective study consisted of cDNA or gDNA derived from T cells, B-cell-depleted T cells, or PBMCs. Sample metadata almost always included a de-identified subject ID, COVID-19 status, age in years and sex.

Regarding this clone: This receptor's antigen is unknown. Within one base of it there is no much larger clone, and no base qualities were kept.

Trimming removed 0 bases from V and 4 bases from J, leaving 13 bases between the germline ends. In the germline V gene, CDR1 corresponds to KGHSH and CDR2 to LQKENI. The CDR3, from cysteine to phenylalanine, totals 17 residues. The retained sequence is limited to the CDR3, 51 bases, with the frame set at the first base. TCRbeta CDR3 regions were amplified from genomic DNA by means of the immunoSEQ Assay, a bias-controlled multiplex PCR. In the source study's methods: Within the assay, amplification of reference gene primers was used to estimate how many nucleated cells each sample contained. To quantify the absolute abundance of each unique TCRbeta CDR3 rearrangement, sequence reads were collapsed and filtered. For each sample, productive Simpson clonality was calculated by taking the square root of Simpson's diversity index across productive rearrangements. The immuneACCESS repertoire file appears here via TCRdb, limited to in-frame rearrangements. These files lack a portion of the clones; in checked studies, under half of the deficit traces to unresolved V genes, and the cause of the others is not known. The DNA was the basis for D and trimming; V, J and clone size are from that table. The sample table shows about 220,000 clones, and about 91% are seen once. The ten largest account for 14% to 15% of the sample.

Overall study outcomes, separate from this receptor: Clinical and demographic metadata were provided uncurated, with the amount varying by source and participant.

In the prospective study, participants were 18 to 89 years old, resided in fewer than 25 geographic areas of the United States, and were enrolled through a virtual design. In the prospective study, participants were assigned to cohorts based on the clinical history participants reported in a screening survey and a study questionnaire. In the prospective study, mobile phlebotomists collected whole blood, serum and a nasopharyngeal or oropharyngeal swab from each participant. Participants in the prospective study had the option to provide additional blood draws and questionnaires over an approximately 2-month period. Prospective study blood samples were shipped either frozen or at room temperature before DNA extraction.

Sequenced input: PBMCs or T cells enriched from blood (not recorded which). This sequence originates from a woman between 50 and 59 years old with acute COVID-19. Recombination linked TRBV18 to TRBJ2-6; the D gene remains uncertain. CDR3 protein: CASSPPRSQRGANVLTF. In nucleotides, the sequence is TGTGCCAGCTCACCACCACGGTCCCAGAGGGGGGCCAACGTCCTGACTTTC.